The 19 T cell receptor beta chains given below trace back to one sample, sequenced in a study of regulatory T cells in long-lasting Graves disease. CDR3-region Arm-PCR and iRepertoire HTBI primers produced the TCR beta libraries. TCRdb itself ran the multiplex PCR reads through MiXCR, one entry per CDR3 protein. Among about 320,000 distinct CDR3 sequences listed, 18% were seen once. Time point meaning: newly diagnosed GD, antithyroid drugs for less than 3 months. PBMC-extracted RNA yielded the TCR library. Sequences were derived from peripheral blood mononuclear cells (PBMCs), sampled at new diagnosis, from a patient treated with antithyroid drugs. The source is a female donor with Graves disease.

Comment on this clonotype: This may be a read error: a much more frequent sequence differs by one nucleotide. This sequence joins TRBV6-5 and TRBJ2-3; D gene unclear. The germline V gene has CDR1 MNHEY and CDR2 SVGAGI. This CDR3 has 16 residues. Deletions cut 2 bases from V and 1 base from J, with 13 bases between. The CDR3 sequence is CASSYGPGRGTDTQYF. The DNA for the CDR3 is TGTGCCAGCAGTTACGGTCCAGGCCGTGGCACAGATACGCAGTATTTT.

This clonotype was counted a few times. The chain combines TRBV27 with TRBJ1-3; D call uncertain. V was cut by 0 bases and J by 0 bases, with 6 bases left in between. The germline V gene has CDR1 MNHEY and CDR2 SMNVEV (reference sequence). The CDR3 has 15 residues. DNA for the CDR3: TGTGCCAGCAGTTTATCGCCTTACTCTGGAAACACCATATATTTT. This encodes CASSLSPYSGNTIYF.

This clonotype showed up many times. The chain couples TRBV11-2 to TRBJ1-5; D unclear. Germline CDR1 reads SGHAT; CDR2 reads FQNNGV. The CDR3 covers 13 residues. Trimming left V 3 bases short and J 0 bases short, with 3 bases between. The CDR3 coding sequence is TGTGCCAGCAGCTTGACTAGCAATCAGCCCCAGCATTTT. It translates to CASSLTSNQPQHF. The variable domain in full, completed from reference TRBV11-2 and TRBJ1-5, reads EAGVAQSPRYKIIEKRQSVAFWCNPISGHATLYWYQQILGQGPKLLIQFQNNGVVDDSQLPKDRFSAERLKGVDSTLKIQPAKLEDSAVYLCASSLTSNQPQHFGDGTRLSIL.

This clonotype was counted at least ten times. Sequence at one end of the junction differs from germline and may be a read error. This chain uses TRBV6-5 with TRBJ2-3; weak D call: TRBD2 (6 bases). The CDR3 extends over 15 amino acids. Germline V gene data show CDR1 as MNHEY and CDR2 as SVGAGI. CDR3 region: CAGSLAGNQVDTQYF. DNA of the CDR3: TGTGCCGGCAGTTTGGCGGGAAATCAAGTAGATACGCAGTATTTT.

Many counts were recorded for this clonotype. The CDR3 protein is CASSLEGGTDTQYF. The CDR3 nucleotides read TGTGCCAGCAGCCTGGAGGGGGGCACAGATACGCAGTATTTT. The chain carries TRBV13 and TRBJ2-3; the D call may be TRBD1 or TRBD2 (6 bases each). Germline-derived CDR1 and CDR2 are PRHDT and FYEKMQ (reference sequence). The CDR3 length is 14 residues. V gave up 5 bases and J gave up 1 base, with 10 bases separating them. The full variable domain, with the rest looked up from reference TRBV13 and TRBJ2-3, is AAGVIQSPRHLIKEKRETATLKCYPIPRHDTVYWYQQGPGQDPQFLISFYEKMQSDKGSIPDRFSAQQFSDYHSELNMSSLELGDSALYFCASSLEGGTDTQYFGPGTRLTVL.

The chain recombines TRBV7-2 with TRBJ1-1; maybe TRBD1 (6 bases). Germline values: CDR1 SGHTA, CDR2 FQGNSA. With 9 bases removed from V and 0 bases from J, the gap between germline ends came to 11 bases. The CDR3 consists of 13 residues. The CDR3 sequence: CASGGIMNTEAFF. The CDR3, as DNA: TGTGCCAGTGGGGGCATCATGAACACTGAAGCTTTCTTT.

This sequence joins TRBV29-1 and TRBJ2-7; D is perhaps TRBD1 or TRBD2 (5 bases each). This CDR3 is 13 amino acids long. Germline V gene sequence: CDR1 SQVTM, CDR2 ANQGSEA. Trimming pared 7 bases from V and 0 bases from J, leaving 13 bases between. CDR3 sequence: CSGGSGSSYEQYF. In DNA, the CDR3 is TGCAGCGGAGGGTCAGGGAGCTCCTACGAGCAGTACTTC.

This clonotype has at least ten counts. The rearrangement links TRBV6-2 or TRBV6-3 to TRBJ2-3; 8 bases match TRBD2. CDR3 length: 16 residues. V was clipped by 2 bases and J by 0 bases; unmatched bases: 4. Germline CDR1 and CDR2: MNHEY and SVGEGT. This CDR3 reads CASSYSSGASTDTQYF. CDR3 coding DNA: TGTGCCAGCAGTTACAGTAGCGGGGCTAGCACAGATACGCAGTATTTT.

The chain has TRBV6-2 or TRBV6-3 and TRBJ2-5; 15 bases agree with TRBD2. The V segment lost 5 bases and the J segment 6 bases; nucleotides outside the gene matches: 10. The germline CDR1 and CDR2 sequences are MNHEY and SVGEGT. The CDR3 covers 17 residues. The CDR3 sequence: CASSEGTSGRLWKTQYF. The CDR3 DNA sequence: TGTGCCAGCAGTGAAGGGACTAGCGGGAGGTTATGGAAGACCCAGTACTTC.

Remarks on this clonotype: One base away lies a much larger clone, so this may be a sequencing read error. In this CDR3 the conserved last residue, phenylalanine or tryptophan, is missing, so a read error is likely. The chain employs TRBV2 and TRBJ2-1; 9 nucleotides match TRBD2. The CDR3 spans 15 residues. V lost 5 bases, J lost 7 bases, and 9 bases stayed unmatched. The germline V gene encodes CDR1 SNHLY and CDR2 FYNNEI. The CDR3 reads CASSLFAGGPNEQFL. The CDR3, as DNA: TGTGCCAGCAGTTTATTTGCGGGAGGGCCGAATGAGCAGTTCCTC.

This clonotype was seen ten or more times. The V call is TRBV19, the J call TRBJ1-5; the D is unclear. Trimming removed 3 bases at V and 2 bases at J, with 11 bases between. The CDR3 has 15 amino acids. Germline V CDR1 and CDR2: LNHDA, SQIVND (reference sequence). The CDR3 loop is CASSMWGKGNQPQHF. The CDR3 DNA reads as TGTGCCAGTAGTATGTGGGGAAAGGGCAATCAGCCCCAGCATTTT.

The genes are TRBV14 and TRBJ2-7; TRBD2 might be the D (5 bases). The CDR3 totals 14 residues. From germline, CDR1 is SGHDN and CDR2 FVKESK. CDR3 sequence: CASSQGGPFYEPYV. The CDR3 region has the DNA TGTGCCAGCAGCCAAGGCGGGCCTTTCTACGAGCCGTACGTC.

This clonotype was detected ten times or more. The rearrangement joins TRBV29-1 to TRBJ2-3; no clear D. Germline CDR1 SQVTM, CDR2 ANQGSEA. The CDR3 runs to 11 residues. V was cut by 1 base and J by 8 bases, with 7 bases left in between. CDR3 loop: CSVEVLGTQYF. CDR3 nucleotides: TGCAGCGTTGAAGTCTTGGGTACGCAGTATTTT.

Details on this clonotype: A far larger clone is just one base off, so this is likely a read error. This sequence joins TRBV10-3 and TRBJ1-4, with D uncertain. The CDR3 has 13 residues. The germline gives CDR1 ENHRY, CDR2 SYGVKD. V was clipped by 10 bases and J by 10 bases, with 19 bases between them. CDR3 nucleotides: TGTGCCAGCGGTTACTCCGGGGAGGCAAAACTGTTTTTT. This sequence encodes CASGYSGEAKLFF.

In DNA form, the CDR3 reads TGTGCCAGCAGTGTGACTAGCGGGAGGGCCTTAGACACCGGGGAGCTGTTTTTT. It encodes CASSVTSGRALDTGELFF. J is TRBJ2-2 and V is TRBV27, with 14 bases matching TRBD2. This CDR3 comprises 18 residues. Germline V gene lookup returns CDR1 MNHEY and CDR2 SMNVEV (reference sequence). Unmatched junction bases numbered 8, after V lost 5 bases and J lost 3 bases.

This chain connects TRBV5-4 to TRBJ2-7; 7 positions agree with TRBD1. The CDR3 loop spans 13 amino acids. In germline, CDR1 is SGHNT, CDR2 YYREEE (reference sequence). V lost 9 bases and J lost 5; bases outside the gene matches: 11. The CDR3 here is CATKDRFVDEQYF. The CDR3 region has the DNA TGTGCCACCAAGGACAGGTTCGTCGACGAGCAGTACTTC.

This clonotype was detected ten times or more. This chain links TRBV12-3 or TRBV12-4 with TRBJ2-1, with D tentatively TRBD1 or TRBD2 (5 bases each). V was clipped by 5 bases and J by 9 bases, with 11 bases between them. CDR3 length: 12 amino acids. Here the CDR3 DNA reads TGTGCCAGCAGTAGGGACGCCCTTGAGCAGTTCTTC. It yields the protein CASSRDALEQFF.

The gene calls are TRBV20-1 and TRBJ1-6; no firm D call. With 0 bases removed from V and 10 bases from J, the gap between germline ends came to 19 bases. CDR1 DFQATT and CDR2 SNEGSKA come from the germline V gene (reference sequence). The CDR3 loop spans 16 amino acids. CDR3 coding DNA: TGCAGTGCTAGAGAACTGACGGAGTTCTTAAAATCACCCCTCCACTTT. Protein: CSARELTEFLKSPLHF.

The J gene is TRBJ1-4, the V gene TRBV12-3 or TRBV12-4; maybe TRBD1 (6 bases). The CDR3 sequence is 15 residues long. V lost 6 bases and J 6 bases, leaving 17 bases between the germline ends. The CDR3 region has the DNA TGTGCCAGCAGCACCAGGGGAAGAGGTTATGAAAAACTGTTTTTT. Protein: CASSTRGRGYEKLFF.